This passage covers 19 T cell receptor beta chains from one sample sequenced in a study of T cell responses to AZD1222 COVID-19 vaccine. Repertoires were generated with immunoSEQ multiplex PCR, while TCRdb's copy carries only in-frame clones and drops some. The sample includes 75,000 to 100,000 clones, approximately 92% of them seen just once. The sample consisted of peripheral blood, taken on day 0 of AZD1222 vaccination. The receptors here all came from an adult in good health.

This clone was seen a single time. This chain links TRBV27 with TRBJ1-5; D unresolved. V was shortened by 6 bases and J by 4 bases, with 10 bases between the two germline ends. Germline CDR1 is MNHEY and CDR2 is SMNVEV (reference sequence). This CDR3 has 13 residues. CDR3 sequence reads: CASRTTVNQPQHF. For the CDR3, the DNA is TGTGCCAGCAGAACGACGGTAAATCAGCCCCAGCATTTT.

This clone was detected only once. The CDR3, as DNA: TGTGCCAGCAGCCGACAGTATGGCTACACCTTC. This translates into CASSRQYGYTF. The gene calls are TRBV5-6 and TRBJ1-2; D is perhaps TRBD1 (5 bases). Trimming stripped 4 bases from V and 5 bases from J, with 6 bases between. Germline V gene sequence: CDR1 SGHDT, CDR2 YYEEEE. The CDR3 is made up of 11 amino acids.

This rearrangement joins TRBV9 to TRBJ1-2; possible D gene TRBD1, 6 bases. The CDR3 consists of 14 residues. Between the trimmed V and J ends, which lost 7 bases and 5 bases, there was a span of 18 bases. Germline V CDR1 and CDR2: SGDLS, YYNGEE. Written as DNA, the CDR3 is TGTGCCAGCGCCCCGACAGGCGAGCATTATGGCTACACCTTC. It is translated as CASAPTGEHYGYTF. Variable domain in full (rest from reference TRBV9 and TRBJ1-2): DSGVTQTPKHLITATGQRVTLRCSPRSGDLSVYWYQQSLDQGLQFLIQYYNGEERAKGNILERFSAQQFPDLHSELNLSSLELGDSALYFCASAPTGEHYGYTFGSGTRLTVV.

The chain is built from TRBV10-3 and TRBJ1-6; D uncertain. V was pared by 0 bases and J by 9 bases, with 12 bases between. The germline V gene has CDR1 ENHRY and CDR2 SYGVKD. CDR3 length: 15 residues. The CDR3 coding sequence is TGTGCCATCAGTGAGTCTCAGGTGGGCGGTTCACCCCTCCACTTT. This gives the protein CAISESQVGGSPLHF.

This sequence joins TRBV19 and TRBJ1-2; no definite D call. V lost 6 bases and J lost 4, with 9 bases in between. Germline lookup yields CDR1 LNHDA and CDR2 SQIVND (reference sequence). The CDR3 loop spans 12 amino acids. In DNA form, the CDR3 reads TGTGCCAGTAGAGCGGCGGGCTATGGCTACACCTTC. Protein product: CASRAAGYGYTF. Looking up the rest from reference TRBV19 and TRBJ1-2 gives the full variable domain: DGGITQSPKYLFRKEGQNVTLSCEQNLNHDAMYWYRQDPGQGLRLIYYSQIVNDFQKGDIAEGYSVSREKKESFPLTVTSAQKNPTAFYLCASRAAGYGYTFGSGTRLTVV.

The table lists this clone with a few counts. The chain couples TRBV7-3 to TRBJ2-1, with 10 bases fitting TRBD2. Unmatched junction bases numbered 4, after V lost 10 bases and J lost 7 bases. This CDR3 comprises 12 residues. The germline gives CDR1 SGHTA, CDR2 FQGTGA. In DNA, the CDR3 is TGTGCCAACAGACTAGCGGGTAATGAGCAGTTCTTC. Translated, it gives CANRLAGNEQFF. Full variable domain (missing parts from reference TRBV7-3 and TRBJ2-1): GAGVSQTPSNKVTEKGKYVELRCDPISGHTALYWYRQSLGQGPEFLIYFQGTGAADDSGLPNDRFFAVRPEGSVSTLKIQRTERGDSAVYLCANRLAGNEQFFGPGTRLTVL.

In DNA form, the CDR3 reads TGTGCCAGCAGCTTATCGGGGGCGCGTGGCTACACCTTC. Translated: CASSLSGARGYTF. The rearrangement links TRBV7-2 to TRBJ1-2, with D possibly TRBD1 on 6 matching bases. Germline V gene lookup returns CDR1 SGHTA and CDR2 FQGNSA. The CDR3 has 13 amino acids. V was cut by 2 bases and J by 7 bases, with 11 bases left in between.

In this sample, this clone turned up a few times. The chain combines TRBV7-8 with TRBJ1-2; D might be TRBD1 (5 bases). V was cut by 5 bases and J by 2 bases, with 24 bases left in between. The CDR3 spans 18 residues. Germline V lookup: CDR1 SGHVS, CDR2 FQNEAQ. Here the CDR3 reads CASSDLRDADLPNYGYTF. The CDR3 nucleotides read TGTGCCAGCAGCGACCTCCGGGACGCCGACCTCCCGAACTATGGCTACACCTTC.

The chain uses TRBV19 and TRBJ1-5; 8 bases are a match to TRBD1. The germline CDR1 and CDR2 sequences are LNHDA and SQIVND (reference sequence). The CDR3 spans 16 residues. Unmatched junction bases numbered 9, after V lost 4 bases and J lost 4 bases. CDR3: CASSTFQGAVNQPQHF. In nucleotides, the CDR3 is TGTGCCAGTAGTACCTTCCAGGGGGCAGTTAATCAGCCCCAGCATTTT.

This clone appeared a single time. The chain links TRBV3-1 (or the pseudogene TRBV3-2) to TRBJ2-5; D gene unclear. The CDR3 sequence is 13 residues long. CDR1 and CDR2 (germline): LGHDT, YNNKEL (reference sequence). The V and J ends lost 8 bases and 1 base respectively, with 11 bases between them. The CDR3 region is CASRLGPQETQYF. The CDR3 nucleotides are TGTGCCAGCCGCCTAGGGCCCCAAGAGACCCAGTACTTC.

V is TRBV7-7 and J is TRBJ2-7; D may be TRBD2 (5 bases). V was trimmed by 4 bases and J by 7 bases, leaving 14 bases between them. This CDR3 contains 13 residues. CDR1 SSHAT and CDR2 FNYEAQ come from the germline V gene (reference sequence). CDR3 sequence reads: CASSSSGGMEQYF. For the CDR3, the DNA is TGTGCCAGCAGCTCCAGCGGAGGCATGGAGCAGTACTTC.

The chain recombines TRBV5-4 with TRBJ2-6; unclear D gene. The ends were cut back, 2 bases at V and 2 bases at J, with 8 bases in the middle. The germline CDR1 and CDR2 sequences are SGHNT and YYREEE (reference sequence). The CDR3 runs 15 residues. CDR3 nucleotides: TGTGCCAGCAGCTTAAACTTGGCTGGGGCCAACGTCCTGACTTTC. Its translation is CASSLNLAGANVLTF.

This chain uses TRBV28 with TRBJ1-5, with TRBD1 matching over 7 bases. CDR1 and CDR2 from the germline V gene are MDHEN and SYDVKM. The CDR3 sequence is 14 residues long. After removal of 4 bases from V and 2 bases from J, the junction contained 2 bases not matched to a gene. The CDR3 reads CASSYRGGNQPQHF. DNA of the CDR3: TGTGCCAGCAGTTACAGGGGAGGCAATCAGCCCCAGCATTTT.

The J gene is TRBJ2-7, the V gene TRBV7-9, with D unresolved. V lost 5 bases and J lost 5, with 10 bases in between. Germline-derived CDR1 and CDR2 are SEHNR and FQNEAQ (reference sequence). The length of the CDR3 is 12 residues. DNA of the CDR3: TGTGCCAGCAGCCCGCTTCTGGACGAGCAGTACTTC. Its translation is CASSPLLDEQYF.

CDR3 sequence: CASSQGINYGYTF. For the CDR3, the DNA is TGTGCCAGCAGCCAGGGTATTAACTATGGCTACACCTTC. The chain carries TRBV14 and TRBJ1-2; no definite D call. This CDR3 has 13 residues. V dropped 3 bases and J dropped 1 base, with 6 bases sitting between them. Per germline, CDR1 SGHDN and CDR2 FVKESK.

This clone occurred once. V usage is TRBV19 and J usage is TRBJ2-7; no reliable D call. The CDR3 contains 14 residues. Between the trimmed V and J ends, which lost 7 bases and 0 bases, there was a span of 13 bases. CDR1 is LNHDA, CDR2 SQIVND, per germline (reference sequence). CDR3 sequence reads: CASNRGQSSYEQYF. The CDR3 DNA sequence: TGTGCCAGTAATAGAGGCCAGAGCTCCTACGAGCAGTACTTC.

V and J are TRBV9 and TRBJ2-3; TRBD2 agrees at 9 bases. In germline, CDR1 is SGDLS, CDR2 YYNGEE. J lost 4 bases, V lost 2 bases, and 8 bases had no gene match. The CDR3 length is 16 residues. This CDR3 is CASSVPAGGRADTQYF. The CDR3 DNA is TGTGCCAGCAGCGTGCCGGCGGGGGGGCGAGCAGATACGCAGTATTTT.

The CDR3 loop is CASSPLGRGVVTGELFF. The CDR3, as DNA: TGCGCCAGCAGCCCCCTTGGACGGGGGGTGGTCACCGGGGAGCTGTTTTTT. The J gene is TRBJ2-2, the V gene TRBV4-1; 7 bases line up with TRBD2. The germline CDR1 and CDR2 sequences are MGHRA and YSYEKL. Unmatched junction bases numbered 12, after V lost 4 bases and J lost 4 bases. The CDR3 is 17 amino acids.

The chain is built from TRBV29-1 and TRBJ1-1; D ambiguous. Germline V gene data show CDR1 as SQVTM and CDR2 as ANQGSEA. This CDR3 is built from 13 residues. V was shortened by 6 bases and J by 4 bases, with 15 bases between the two germline ends. CDR3 in DNA: TGCAGCGTCGGACCCGTACTTGGCACTGAAGCTTTCTTT. Its protein product is CSVGPVLGTEAFF.